The clone carrying this TCR beta chain was seen a handful of times. The antigen remains unidentified. cDNA synthesis used the whole RNA isolate, giving expressed TCRB sequences. The data were produced by immunoSEQ multiplex PCR, yet TCRdb's version contains in-frame clones alone and is incomplete. This table has about 230,000 clones, over 9.5% appearing once. This sample is part of a study of beta chain features in type 1 diabetes. The wider study: Examination of sorted cells across all samples involved approximately 100,000,000 cells.

CDR1 SGHNT and CDR2 YYREEE come from the germline V gene (reference sequence). This CDR3 is 14 amino acids long. The V end was cut by 1 base, the J end by 1 base, with 7 bases between. Study findings and constraints: A greater similarity of naive, central memory and Treg TCRB repertoires was seen among patients than among healthy donors. Significant though moderate, a shortening of TCRB CDR3s appeared in all four CD4+ subsets of Type 1 diabetes patients. Cells carrying high TCR expression could end up over-represented when cDNA is sequenced.

J is TRBJ2-3 and V is TRBV5-4; D uncertain. The sample comprised naive CD4+ T cells from blood. The clonotype was recovered from a woman between 18 and 29 years old in good health. The CDR3: CASSLPSGTDTQYF. Written as DNA, the CDR3 is TGTGCCAGCAGCTTGCCGTCAGGCACAGATACGCAGTATTTT.